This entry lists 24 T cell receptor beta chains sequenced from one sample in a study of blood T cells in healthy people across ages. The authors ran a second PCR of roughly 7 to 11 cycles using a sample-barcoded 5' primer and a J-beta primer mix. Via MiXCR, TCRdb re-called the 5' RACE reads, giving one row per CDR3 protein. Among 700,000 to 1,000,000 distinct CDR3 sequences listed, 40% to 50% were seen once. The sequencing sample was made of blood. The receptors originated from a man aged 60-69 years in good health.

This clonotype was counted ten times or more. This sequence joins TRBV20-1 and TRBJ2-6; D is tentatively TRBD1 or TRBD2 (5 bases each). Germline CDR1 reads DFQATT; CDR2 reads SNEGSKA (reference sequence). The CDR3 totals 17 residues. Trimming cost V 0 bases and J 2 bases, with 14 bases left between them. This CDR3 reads CSARDNLGDPGANVLTF. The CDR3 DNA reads TGCAGTGCTAGAGATAATTTGGGGGATCCTGGGGCCAACGTCCTGACTTTC.

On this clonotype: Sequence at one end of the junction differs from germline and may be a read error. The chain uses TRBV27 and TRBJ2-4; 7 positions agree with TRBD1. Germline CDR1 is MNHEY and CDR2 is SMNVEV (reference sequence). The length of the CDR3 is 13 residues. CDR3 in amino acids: CASSQQGTDEQYF. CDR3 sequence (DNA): TGTGCCAGCAGTCAACAGGGGACGGACGAGCAGTATTTC.

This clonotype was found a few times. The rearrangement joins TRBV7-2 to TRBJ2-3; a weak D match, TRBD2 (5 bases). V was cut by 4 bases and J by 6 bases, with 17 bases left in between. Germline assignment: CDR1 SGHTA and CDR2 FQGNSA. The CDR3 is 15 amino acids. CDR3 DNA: TGTGCCAGCAGCTCAAATGGACTGTCGTCGGATACGCAGTATTTT. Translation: CASSSNGLSSDTQYF.

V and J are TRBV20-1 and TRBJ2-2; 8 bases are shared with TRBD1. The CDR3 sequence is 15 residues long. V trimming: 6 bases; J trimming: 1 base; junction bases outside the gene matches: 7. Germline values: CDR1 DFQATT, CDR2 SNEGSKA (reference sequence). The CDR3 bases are TGCAGTGCACCACAGGGGGGCGGGAACACCGGGGAGCTGTTTTTT. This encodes CSAPQGGGNTGELFF.

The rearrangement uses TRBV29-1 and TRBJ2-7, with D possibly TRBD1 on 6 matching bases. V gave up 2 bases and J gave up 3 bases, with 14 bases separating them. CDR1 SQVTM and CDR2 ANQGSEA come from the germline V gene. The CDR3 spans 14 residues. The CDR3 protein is CSVENEQGGYEQYF. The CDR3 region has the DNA TGCAGCGTTGAAAATGAACAGGGTGGCTACGAGCAGTACTTC.

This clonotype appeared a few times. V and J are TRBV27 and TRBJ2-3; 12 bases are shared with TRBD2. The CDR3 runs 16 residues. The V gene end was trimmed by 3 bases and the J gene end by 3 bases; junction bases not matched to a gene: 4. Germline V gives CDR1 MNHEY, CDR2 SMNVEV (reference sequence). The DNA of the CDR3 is TGTGCCAGCAGTTTGAGGACTAGCGGGGTGACAGATACGCAGTATTTT. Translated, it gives CASSLRTSGVTDTQYF.

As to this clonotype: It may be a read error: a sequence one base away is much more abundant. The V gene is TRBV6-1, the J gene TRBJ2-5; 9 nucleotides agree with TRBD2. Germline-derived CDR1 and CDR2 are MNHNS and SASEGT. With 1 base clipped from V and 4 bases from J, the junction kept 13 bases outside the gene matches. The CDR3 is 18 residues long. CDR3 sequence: CASSEVLRLAGRRETQYF. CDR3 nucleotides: TGTGCCAGCAGTGAAGTCCTCCGTCTAGCGGGGAGACGAGAGACCCAGTACTTC.

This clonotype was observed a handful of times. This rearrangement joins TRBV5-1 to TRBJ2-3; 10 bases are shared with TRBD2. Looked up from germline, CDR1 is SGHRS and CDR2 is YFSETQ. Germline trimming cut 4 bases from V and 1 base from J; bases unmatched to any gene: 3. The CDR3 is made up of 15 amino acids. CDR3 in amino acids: CASSIGTSGTDTQYF. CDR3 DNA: TGCGCCAGCAGCATAGGGACTAGCGGCACAGATACGCAGTATTTT. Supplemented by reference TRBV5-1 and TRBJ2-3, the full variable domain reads KAGVTQTPRYLIKTRGQQVTLSCSPISGHRSVSWYQQTPGQGLQFLFEYFSETQRNKGNFPGRFSGRQFSNSRSEMNVSTLELGDSALYLCASSIGTSGTDTQYFGPGTRLTVL.

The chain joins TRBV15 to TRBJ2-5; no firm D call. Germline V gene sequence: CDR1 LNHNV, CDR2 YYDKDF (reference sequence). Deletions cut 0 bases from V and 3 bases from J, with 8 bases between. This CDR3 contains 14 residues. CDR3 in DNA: TGTGCCACCAGCAGAGATTTTGGGGAAGAGACCCAGTACTTC. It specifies CATSRDFGEETQYF.

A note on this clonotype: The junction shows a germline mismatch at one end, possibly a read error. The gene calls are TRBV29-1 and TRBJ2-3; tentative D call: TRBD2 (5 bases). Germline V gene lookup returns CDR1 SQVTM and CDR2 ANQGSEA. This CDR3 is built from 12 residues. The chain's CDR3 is CTILEGTDTRYF. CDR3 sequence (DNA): TGCACCATACTAGAAGGAACAGATACGCGGTATTTT.

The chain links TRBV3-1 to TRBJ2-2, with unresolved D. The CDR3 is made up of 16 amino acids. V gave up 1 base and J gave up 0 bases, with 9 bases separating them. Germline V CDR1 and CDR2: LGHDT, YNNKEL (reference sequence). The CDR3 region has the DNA TGTGCCAGCAGCCAAGGGCGGTGGTCGAACACCGGGGAGCTGTTTTTT. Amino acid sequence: CASSQGRWSNTGELFF.

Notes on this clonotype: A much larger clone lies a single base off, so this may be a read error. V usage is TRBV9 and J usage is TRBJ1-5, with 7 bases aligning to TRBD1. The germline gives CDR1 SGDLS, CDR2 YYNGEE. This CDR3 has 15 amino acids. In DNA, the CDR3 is TGTGCCCGCAGCGCCCATGGACAGGTTAATCAGCCCCAGCATTTT. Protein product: CARSAHGQVNQPQHF. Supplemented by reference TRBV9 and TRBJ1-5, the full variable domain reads DSGVTQTPKHLITATGQRVTLRCSPRSGDLSVYWYQQSLDQGLQFLIQYYNGEERAKGNILERFSAQQFPDLHSELNLSSLELGDSALYFCARSAHGQVNQPQHFGDGTRLSIL.

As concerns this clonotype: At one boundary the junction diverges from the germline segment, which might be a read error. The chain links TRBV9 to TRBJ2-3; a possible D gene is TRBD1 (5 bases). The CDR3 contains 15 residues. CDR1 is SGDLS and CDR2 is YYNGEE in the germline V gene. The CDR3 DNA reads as TGTGCCAGCAGCGTTAGGGGATCCCCCACAGAAACGCAGTATTTT. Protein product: CASSVRGSPTETQYF.

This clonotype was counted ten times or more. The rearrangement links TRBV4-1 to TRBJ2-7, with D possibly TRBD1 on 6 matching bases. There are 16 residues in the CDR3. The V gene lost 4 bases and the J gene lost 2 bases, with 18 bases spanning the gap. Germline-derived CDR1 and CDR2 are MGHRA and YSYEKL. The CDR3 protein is CASSPSAGTLTYEQYF. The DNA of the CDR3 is TGCGCCAGCAGCCCGAGCGCCGGGACATTAACCTACGAGCAGTACTTC.

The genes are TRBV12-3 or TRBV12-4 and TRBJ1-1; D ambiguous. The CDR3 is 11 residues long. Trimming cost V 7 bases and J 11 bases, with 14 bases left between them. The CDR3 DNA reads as TGTGCCAGCACGAACGGAAACGAGGCTTTCTTT. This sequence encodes CASTNGNEAFF.

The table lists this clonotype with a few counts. CDR3 sequence (DNA): TGTGCCAGCAGCCCTTTCGGGGGGGCTAATGGTGAGCAGTTCTTC. Its translation: CASSPFGGANGEQFF. The chain uses TRBV7-3 and TRBJ2-1, with TRBD2 matching over 8 bases. V shed 5 bases, J shed 9 bases, and the junction held 12 bases outside the gene matches. The CDR3 has 15 amino acids. Germline loops: CDR1 SGHTA, CDR2 FQGTGA.

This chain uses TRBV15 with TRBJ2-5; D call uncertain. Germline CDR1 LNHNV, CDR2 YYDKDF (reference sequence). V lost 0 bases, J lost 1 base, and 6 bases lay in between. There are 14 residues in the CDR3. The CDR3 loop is CATSRDSPQETQYF. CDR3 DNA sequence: TGTGCCACCAGCAGAGATTCCCCCCAAGAGACCCAGTACTTC.

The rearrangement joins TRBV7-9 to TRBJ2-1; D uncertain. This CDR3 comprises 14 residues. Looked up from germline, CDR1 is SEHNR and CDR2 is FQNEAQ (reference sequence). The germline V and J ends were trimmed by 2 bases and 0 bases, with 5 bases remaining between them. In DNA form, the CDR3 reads TGTGCCAGCAGCTTATATCTCTCCTACAATGAGCAGTTCTTC. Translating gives CASSLYLSYNEQFF.

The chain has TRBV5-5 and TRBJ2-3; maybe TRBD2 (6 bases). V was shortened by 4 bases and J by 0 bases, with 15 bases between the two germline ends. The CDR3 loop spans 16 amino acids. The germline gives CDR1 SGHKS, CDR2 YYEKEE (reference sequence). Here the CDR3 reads CASSRWDSMSTDTQYF. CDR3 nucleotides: TGTGCCAGCAGCCGATGGGACTCGATGAGCACAGATACGCAGTATTTT. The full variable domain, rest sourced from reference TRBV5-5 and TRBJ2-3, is DAGVTQSPTHLIKTRGQQVTLRCSPISGHKSVSWYQQVLGQGPQFIFQYYEKEERGRGNFPDRFSARQFPNYSSELNVNALLLGDSALYLCASSRWDSMSTDTQYFGPGTRLTVL.

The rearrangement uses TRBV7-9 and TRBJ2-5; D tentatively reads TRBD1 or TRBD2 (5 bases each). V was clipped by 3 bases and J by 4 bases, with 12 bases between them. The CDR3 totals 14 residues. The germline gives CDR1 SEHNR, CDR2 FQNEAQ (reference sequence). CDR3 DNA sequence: TGTGCCAGCAGCTTCCCGGATGGGGGAGAGACCCAGTACTTC. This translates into CASSFPDGGETQYF.

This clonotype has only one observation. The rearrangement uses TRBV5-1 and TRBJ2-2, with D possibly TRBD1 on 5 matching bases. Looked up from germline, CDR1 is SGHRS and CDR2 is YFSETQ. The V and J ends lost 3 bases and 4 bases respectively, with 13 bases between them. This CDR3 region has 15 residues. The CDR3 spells CASSSTGLGTGELFF. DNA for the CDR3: TGCGCCAGCAGCTCCACAGGCCTAGGCACCGGGGAGCTGTTTTTT.

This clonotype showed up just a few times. The CDR3 loop reads CSANPGTSGGNEQYF. CDR3 bases: TGCAGTGCTAACCCGGGGACTAGCGGGGGGAACGAGCAGTACTTC. The rearrangement joins TRBV20-1 to TRBJ2-7; 15 nucleotides line up with TRBD2. The germline V gene has CDR1 DFQATT and CDR2 SNEGSKA (reference sequence). The CDR3 is made up of 15 amino acids. V trimming: 4 bases; J trimming: 5 bases; junction bases outside the gene matches: 6.

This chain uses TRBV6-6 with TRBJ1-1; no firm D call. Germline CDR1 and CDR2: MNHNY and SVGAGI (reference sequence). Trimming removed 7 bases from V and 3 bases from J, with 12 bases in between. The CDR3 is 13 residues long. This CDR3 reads CASTKEGYTEAFF. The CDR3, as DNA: TGTGCCAGCACTAAGGAAGGGTACACTGAAGCTTTCTTT.

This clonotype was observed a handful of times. CDR3 residues: CASSQRTGGVYEQYF. The CDR3 DNA follows: TGCGCCAGCAGCCAAAGGACAGGGGGCGTCTACGAGCAGTACTTC. The rearrangement uses TRBV4-3 and TRBJ2-7, with TRBD1 matching over 11 bases. The CDR3 is 15 amino acids. Germline assignment: CDR1 LGHNA and CDR2 YSLEER. V was pared by 2 bases and J by 3 bases, with 3 bases of the junction left unmatched.